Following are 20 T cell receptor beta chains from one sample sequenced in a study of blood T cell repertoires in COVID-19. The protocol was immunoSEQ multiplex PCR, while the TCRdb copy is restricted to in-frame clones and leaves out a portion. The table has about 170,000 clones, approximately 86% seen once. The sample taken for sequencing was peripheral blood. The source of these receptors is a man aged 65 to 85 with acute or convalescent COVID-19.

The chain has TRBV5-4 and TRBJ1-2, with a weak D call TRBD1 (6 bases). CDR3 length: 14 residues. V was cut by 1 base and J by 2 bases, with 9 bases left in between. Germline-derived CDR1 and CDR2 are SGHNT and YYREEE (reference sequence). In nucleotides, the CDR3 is TGTGCCAGCAGCTTGTGGGGGCCAAACTATGGCTACACCTTC. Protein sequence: CASSLWGPNYGYTF.

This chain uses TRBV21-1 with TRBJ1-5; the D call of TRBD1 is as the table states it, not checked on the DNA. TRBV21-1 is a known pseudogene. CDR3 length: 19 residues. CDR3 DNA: TGTGCCAGCAGCAAAGTTCTAGGTGGGACAGGGGGCGACAATCAGCCCCAGCATTTT. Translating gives CASSKVLGGTGGDNQPQHF.

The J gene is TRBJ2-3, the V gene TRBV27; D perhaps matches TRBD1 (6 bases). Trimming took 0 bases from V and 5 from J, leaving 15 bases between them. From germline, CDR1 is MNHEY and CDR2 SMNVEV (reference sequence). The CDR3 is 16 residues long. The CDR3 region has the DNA TGTGCCAGCAGTTTATCGAGCAGGGGCAAGGAAGATACGCAGTATTTT. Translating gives CASSLSSRGKEDTQYF.

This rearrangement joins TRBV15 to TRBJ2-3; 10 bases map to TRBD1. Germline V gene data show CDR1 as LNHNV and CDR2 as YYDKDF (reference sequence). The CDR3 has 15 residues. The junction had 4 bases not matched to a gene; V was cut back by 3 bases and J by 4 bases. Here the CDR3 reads CATSSRDRGADTQYF. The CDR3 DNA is TGTGCCACCAGCAGTAGGGACAGGGGTGCAGATACGCAGTATTTT.

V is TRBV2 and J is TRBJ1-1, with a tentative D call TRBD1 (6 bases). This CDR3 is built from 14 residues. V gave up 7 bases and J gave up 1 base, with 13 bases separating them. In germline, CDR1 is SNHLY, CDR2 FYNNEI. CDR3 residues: CASIVETGNTEAFF. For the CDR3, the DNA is TGTGCCAGCATCGTAGAGACAGGGAACACTGAAGCTTTCTTT.

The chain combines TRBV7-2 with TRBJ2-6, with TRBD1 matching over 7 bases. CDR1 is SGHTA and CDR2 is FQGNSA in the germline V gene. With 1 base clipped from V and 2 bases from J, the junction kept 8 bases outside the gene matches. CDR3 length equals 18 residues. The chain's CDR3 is CASSLVTGRLTGANVLTF. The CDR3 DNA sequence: TGTGCCAGCAGCTTAGTGACAGGGAGATTGACTGGGGCCAACGTCCTGACTTTC.

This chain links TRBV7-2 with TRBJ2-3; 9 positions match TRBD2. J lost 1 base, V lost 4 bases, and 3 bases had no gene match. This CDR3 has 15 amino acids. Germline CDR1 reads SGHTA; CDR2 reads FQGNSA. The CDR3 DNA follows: TGTGCCAGCAGCTCTAGCGGGGCTGGCACAGATACGCAGTATTTT. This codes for CASSSSGAGTDTQYF. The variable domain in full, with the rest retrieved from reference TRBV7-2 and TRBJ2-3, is GAGVSQSPSNKVTEKGKDVELRCDPISGHTALYWYRQSLGQGLEFLIYFQGNSAPDKSGLPSDRFSAERTGGSVSTLTIQRTQQEDSAVYLCASSSSGAGTDTQYFGPGTRLTVL.

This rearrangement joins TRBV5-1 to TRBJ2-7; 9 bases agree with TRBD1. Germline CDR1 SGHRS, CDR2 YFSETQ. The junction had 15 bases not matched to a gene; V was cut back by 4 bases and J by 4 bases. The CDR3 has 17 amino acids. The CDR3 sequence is CASSRSSPGQGQYEQYF. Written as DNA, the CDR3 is TGCGCCAGCAGCCGGAGTTCTCCGGGACAGGGACAGTACGAGCAGTACTTC.

The CDR3 DNA reads as TGTGCCAGCAGTTACTTAGGTCGGGGGAACAATCAGCCCCAGCATTTT. This gives the protein CASSYLGRGNNQPQHF. The chain carries TRBV6-2 or TRBV6-3 and TRBJ1-5; perhaps TRBD1 as D (5 bases). The CDR3 spans 16 residues. Trimming removed 1 base from V and 3 bases from J, with 13 bases in between. Looked up from germline, CDR1 is MNHEY and CDR2 is SVGEGT.

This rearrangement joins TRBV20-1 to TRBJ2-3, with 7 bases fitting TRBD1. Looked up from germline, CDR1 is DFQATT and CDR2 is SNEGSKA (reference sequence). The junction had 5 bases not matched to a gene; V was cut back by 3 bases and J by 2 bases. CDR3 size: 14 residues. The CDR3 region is CSASGDRDTDTQYF. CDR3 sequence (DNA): TGCAGTGCTAGTGGAGACAGGGACACAGATACGCAGTATTTT.

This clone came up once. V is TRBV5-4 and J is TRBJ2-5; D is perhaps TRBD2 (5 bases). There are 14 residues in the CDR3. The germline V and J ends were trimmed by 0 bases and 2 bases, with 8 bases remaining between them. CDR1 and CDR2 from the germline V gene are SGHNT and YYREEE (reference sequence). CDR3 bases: TGTGCCAGCAGCTTGGCCGGGGTTCAAGAGACCCAGTACTTC. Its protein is CASSLAGVQETQYF.

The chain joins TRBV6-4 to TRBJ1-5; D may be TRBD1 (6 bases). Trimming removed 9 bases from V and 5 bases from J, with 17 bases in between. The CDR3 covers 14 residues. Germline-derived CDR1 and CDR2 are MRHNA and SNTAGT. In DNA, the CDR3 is TGTGCCAGTAAGGGGACAACTTTTTATCAGCCCCAGCATTTT. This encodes CASKGTTFYQPQHF.

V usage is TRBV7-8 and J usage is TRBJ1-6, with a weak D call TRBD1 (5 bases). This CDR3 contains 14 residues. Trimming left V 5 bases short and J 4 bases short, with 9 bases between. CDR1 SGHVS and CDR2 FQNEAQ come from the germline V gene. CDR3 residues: CASSPDNYNSPLHF. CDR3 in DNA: TGTGCCAGCAGCCCGGACAATTATAATTCACCCCTCCACTTT.

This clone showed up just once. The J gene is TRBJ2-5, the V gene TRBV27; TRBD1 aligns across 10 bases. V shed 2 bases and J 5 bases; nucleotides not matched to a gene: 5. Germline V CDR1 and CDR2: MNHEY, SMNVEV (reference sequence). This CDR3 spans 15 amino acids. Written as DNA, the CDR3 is TGTGCCAGCAGTTTAATGACAGGGGGCCGGGAGACCCAGTACTTC. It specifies CASSLMTGGRETQYF.

The CDR3 DNA reads as TGTGCCAGCAGCAAAGGACAAGGAGAGACCCAGTACTTC. It is translated as CASSKGQGETQYF. The rearrangement links TRBV7-9 to TRBJ2-5; D possibly corresponds to TRBD1 (5 bases). Germline lookup yields CDR1 SEHNR and CDR2 FQNEAQ (reference sequence). The CDR3 length is 13 residues. Trimming took off 5 bases at V and 4 bases at J, with 11 bases between the two ends.

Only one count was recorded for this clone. The CDR3 loop is CASSLVGVNTIYF. The CDR3 DNA follows: TGTGCCAGCAGCTTAGTCGGAGTAAACACCATATATTTT. The rearrangement links TRBV11-2 to TRBJ1-3, with D unresolved. V was shortened by 1 base and J by 6 bases, with 7 bases between the two germline ends. This CDR3 is 13 amino acids long. CDR1 and CDR2 from the germline V gene are SGHAT and FQNNGV.

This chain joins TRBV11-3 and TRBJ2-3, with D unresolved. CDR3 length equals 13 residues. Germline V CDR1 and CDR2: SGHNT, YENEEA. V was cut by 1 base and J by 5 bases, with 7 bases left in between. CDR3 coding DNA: TGTGCCAGCAGCTTAGTTCCGGGAGATACGCAGTATTTT. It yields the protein CASSLVPGDTQYF.

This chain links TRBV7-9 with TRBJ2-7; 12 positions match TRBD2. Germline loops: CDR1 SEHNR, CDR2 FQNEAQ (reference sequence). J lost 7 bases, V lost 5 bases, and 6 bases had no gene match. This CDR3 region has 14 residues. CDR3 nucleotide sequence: TGTGCCAGCAGCCCGGTGGGACTAGCGGGTGAGCAGTACTTC. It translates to CASSPVGLAGEQYF.

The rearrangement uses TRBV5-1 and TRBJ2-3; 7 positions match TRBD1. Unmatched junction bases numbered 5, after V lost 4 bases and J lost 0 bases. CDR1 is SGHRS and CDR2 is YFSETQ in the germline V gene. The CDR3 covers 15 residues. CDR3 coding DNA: TGCGCCAGCAGCCCGCGACAGGGCAGCACAGATACGCAGTATTTT. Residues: CASSPRQGSTDTQYF. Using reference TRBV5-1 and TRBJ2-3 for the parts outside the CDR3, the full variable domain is KAGVTQTPRYLIKTRGQQVTLSCSPISGHRSVSWYQQTPGQGLQFLFEYFSETQRNKGNFPGRFSGRQFSNSRSEMNVSTLELGDSALYLCASSPRQGSTDTQYFGPGTRLTVL.

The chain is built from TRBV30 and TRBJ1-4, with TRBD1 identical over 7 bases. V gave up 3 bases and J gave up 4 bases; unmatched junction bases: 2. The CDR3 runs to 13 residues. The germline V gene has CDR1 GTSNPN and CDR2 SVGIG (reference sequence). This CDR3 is CAWRDRNNEKLFF. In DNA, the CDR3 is TGTGCCTGGAGGGACAGGAATAATGAAAAACTGTTTTTT. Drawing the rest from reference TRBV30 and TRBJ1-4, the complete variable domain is SQTIHQWPATLVQPVGSPLSLECTVEGTSNPNLYWYRQAAGRGLQLLFYSVGIGQISSEVPQNLSASRPQDRQFILSSKKLLLSDSGFYLCAWRDRNNEKLFFGSGTQLSVL.